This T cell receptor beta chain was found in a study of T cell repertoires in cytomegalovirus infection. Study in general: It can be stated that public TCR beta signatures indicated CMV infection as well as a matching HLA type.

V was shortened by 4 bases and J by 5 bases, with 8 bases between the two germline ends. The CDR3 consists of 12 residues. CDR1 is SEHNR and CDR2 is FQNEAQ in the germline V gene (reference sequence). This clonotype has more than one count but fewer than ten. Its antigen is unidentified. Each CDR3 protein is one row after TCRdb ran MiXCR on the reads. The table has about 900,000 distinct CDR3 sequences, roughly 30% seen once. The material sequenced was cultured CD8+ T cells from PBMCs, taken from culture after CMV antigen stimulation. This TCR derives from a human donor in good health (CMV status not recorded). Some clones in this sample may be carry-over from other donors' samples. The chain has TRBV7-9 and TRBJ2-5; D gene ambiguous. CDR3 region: CASSYDGETQYF. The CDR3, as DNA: TGTGCCAGCAGCTACGACGGGGAGACCCAGTACTTC.